This T cell receptor (beta chain) was sequenced for a study of T-cell memory formation after mild COVID-19. CDR1 and CDR2 (germline): DFQATT, SNEGSKA (reference sequence). After removal of 3 bases from V and 6 bases from J, the junction contained 12 bases not matched to a gene. This CDR3 is built from 15 residues. TCRdb reprocessed the 5' RACE reads with MiXCR, giving one entry per CDR3 protein. The table includes 300,000 to 400,000 distinct CDR3 sequences, under 25% detected once. This chain uses TRBV20-1 with TRBJ2-7; TRBD1 matches at 9 bases. The sample taken for sequencing was PBMCs or a T cell subset sorted from them (not recorded which). This clonotype was obtained from an adult woman who had mild COVID-19 (a few samples of this study predate the infection). Cell type and time point are not known. The CDR3 here is CSASIGTGSSLEQYF. The CDR3 nucleotides are TGCAGTGCTAGTATTGGGACAGGGTCCTCTCTCGAGCAGTACTTC.